The clone carrying this T cell receptor (beta chain) was observed many times. What it recognizes is unknown. MiXCR was run by TCRdb on the 5' RACE reads, yielding one entry per CDR3 protein. Of 170,000 or so distinct CDR3 sequences listed, approximately 6.2% were seen once; the top ten hold just under 3%. V was pared by 8 bases and J by 3 bases, with 13 bases between. CDR1 is SEHNR and CDR2 is FQNEAQ in the germline V gene (reference sequence). The CDR3 sequence is 13 residues long. These data come from a study of T cells after yellow fever vaccination. General study results and limits: A large majority of primary-vaccination clones showed up again after the booster (roughly 96% CD4, 75% to 90% CD8).

This clonotype originated in a man aged 18 to 30 who received the YFV17D yellow fever vaccine. The sample here was CD4+ T cells sorted from PBMCs, taken on the day of the first yellow fever vaccination. The chain has TRBV7-9 and TRBJ1-1, with D hard to call. This CDR3 is CASGLSLDTEAFF. CDR3 nucleotide sequence: TGTGCCAGCGGGCTATCCCTAGACACTGAAGCTTTCTTT.